The 30 T cell receptor beta chains given below trace back to one sample, sequenced in a study of blood T cell repertoires in COVID-19. The table came from immunoSEQ multiplex PCR; TCRdb's copy has only in-frame clones and leaves some out. The table includes 150,000 or so clones, about 87% detected once. The sequencing input was peripheral blood. Receptors were obtained from a man aged 45-65 years with acute or convalescent COVID-19.

The chain has TRBV10-3 and TRBJ1-3, with unresolved D. This CDR3 is 14 amino acids long. V lost 0 bases, J lost 1 base, and 4 bases lay in between. Per germline, CDR1 ENHRY and CDR2 SYGVKD. The CDR3 DNA sequence: TGTGCCATCAGTGAGTCGCAGTCTGGAAACACCATATATTTT. It translates to CAISESQSGNTIYF.

This clone was observed a handful of times. The chain links TRBV25-1 to TRBJ2-3; 14 positions agree with TRBD2. Losses at the gene ends were 6 bases for V and 6 bases for J; bases not matched to a gene: 14. Germline V gives CDR1 MGHDK, CDR2 SYGVNS. The CDR3 is 18 residues long. CDR3 region: CASSRSGTSGRWGDTQYF. The CDR3, as DNA: TGTGCCAGCAGCCGATCCGGGACTAGCGGGAGATGGGGTGATACGCAGTATTTT.

This chain joins TRBV5-1 and TRBJ2-3; D is unresolved. CDR1 SGHRS and CDR2 YFSETQ come from the germline V gene. The V end was cut by 4 bases, the J end by 4 bases, with 7 bases between. The CDR3 is made up of 12 amino acids. CDR3 loop: CASSPGSDTQYF. CDR3 DNA: TGCGCCAGCAGCCCTGGCTCAGATACGCAGTATTTT.

The chain combines TRBV4-1 with TRBJ2-1, with D possibly being TRBD1 (6 bases). The CDR3 totals 15 residues. CDR1 and CDR2 from the germline V gene are MGHRA and YSYEKL. The ends were cut back, 8 bases at V and 1 base at J, with 15 bases in the middle. The CDR3: CASSRSGTSYNEQFF. CDR3 nucleotide sequence: TGCGCCAGCTCCCGGTCCGGGACATCCTACAATGAGCAGTTCTTC.

J is TRBJ1-1 and V is TRBV9; TRBD1 aligns across 7 bases. J was trimmed by 1 base and V by 0 bases; bases with no gene match: 9. This CDR3 comprises 17 residues. CDR1 and CDR2 from the germline V gene are SGDLS and YYNGEE. The CDR3 is CASSVGSRGQKNTEAFF. In DNA, the CDR3 is TGTGCCAGCAGCGTAGGGTCTAGGGGGCAGAAGAACACTGAAGCTTTCTTT. The full variable domain, in which reference TRBV9 and TRBJ1-1 provide the parts outside the CDR3, is DSGVTQTPKHLITATGQRVTLRCSPRSGDLSVYWYQQSLDQGLQFLIQYYNGEERAKGNILERFSAQQFPDLHSELNLSSLELGDSALYFCASSVGSRGQKNTEAFFGQGTRLTVV.

This clone was seen a single time. V is TRBV4-2 and J is TRBJ2-1; 7 bases align to TRBD1. The CDR3 length is 13 residues. Germline V gene data show CDR1 as LGHNA and CDR2 as YNFKEQ. The V segment lost 4 bases and the J segment 4 bases; nucleotides outside the gene matches: 1. CDR3 coding DNA: TGTGCCAGCAGCCGGGACAGTTACAATGAGCAGTTCTTC. This gives the protein CASSRDSYNEQFF.

The count of this clone is one. The chain has TRBV7-2 and TRBJ2-2; 9 nucleotides align to TRBD1. CDR3 length: 14 amino acids. Unmatched junction bases numbered 4, after V lost 6 bases and J lost 5 bases. The germline V gene has CDR1 SGHTA and CDR2 FQGNSA. This chain's CDR3 is CASRGQGYTGELFF. The CDR3, as DNA: TGTGCCAGCAGGGGACAGGGATATACCGGGGAGCTGTTTTTT.

The chain carries TRBV6-1 and TRBJ2-3, with D uncertain. The germline V gene encodes CDR1 MNHNS and CDR2 SASEGT. Trimming removed 2 bases from V and 3 bases from J, with 9 bases in between. The CDR3 has 14 amino acids. The CDR3 region has the DNA TGTGCCAGCAGTGAAAAAGGCGGAACAGATACGCAGTATTTT. It is translated as CASSEKGGTDTQYF.

The V and J genes are TRBV11-3 and TRBJ1-1; 7 nucleotides line up with TRBD1. Germline-derived CDR1 and CDR2 are SGHNT and YENEEA. V dropped 0 bases and J dropped 7; count of bases not matched to a gene: 14. CDR3 length: 17 residues. CDR3 in amino acids: CASSLESGNRGRREAFF. In DNA, the CDR3 is TGTGCCAGCAGCTTAGAGTCCGGGAACAGGGGCCGGCGTGAAGCTTTCTTT.

The V and J genes are TRBV5-1 and TRBJ1-4; 9 bases fit TRBD1. This CDR3 has 15 amino acids. Germline CDR1 reads SGHRS; CDR2 reads YFSETQ. V lost 4 bases to trimming and J lost 8 bases; unmatched junction nucleotides: 9. CDR3 DNA: TGCGCCAGCAGCCCACGGACAGGGGAGCGCGAAAAACTGTTTTTT. It is translated as CASSPRTGEREKLFF. Supplemented by reference TRBV5-1 and TRBJ1-4, the full variable domain reads KAGVTQTPRYLIKTRGQQVTLSCSPISGHRSVSWYQQTPGQGLQFLFEYFSETQRNKGNFPGRFSGRQFSNSRSEMNVSTLELGDSALYLCASSPRTGEREKLFFGSGTQLSVL.

The rearrangement links TRBV7-8 to TRBJ1-2; D is undetermined. The V and J ends lost 5 bases and 8 bases respectively, with 15 bases between them. There are 13 residues in the CDR3. Looked up from germline, CDR1 is SGHVS and CDR2 is FQNEAQ. The CDR3 DNA reads as TGTGCCAGCAGCGAGGCGGGTGTAGACGGCTACACCTTC. Translated: CASSEAGVDGYTF.

The chain combines TRBV5-4 with TRBJ1-1; D remains ambiguous. V lost 0 bases, J lost 1 base, and 7 bases lay in between. CDR3 length equals 14 residues. Germline CDR1 SGHNT, CDR2 YYREEE (reference sequence). The CDR3 region has the DNA TGTGCCAGCAGCTTGGACATAAAGAACACTGAAGCTTTCTTT. It codes for CASSLDIKNTEAFF.

The CDR3 DNA is TGCGCCAGCAGCGAACAGCCATCGGGGCAGCCCCAGCATTTT. Residues: CASSEQPSGQPQHF. The chain couples TRBV5-1 to TRBJ1-5; D is uncertain. Germline-derived CDR1 and CDR2 are SGHRS and YFSETQ. Trimming removed 4 bases from V and 7 bases from J, with 15 bases in between. The CDR3 extends over 14 amino acids.

This clone was picked up a small number of times. The V gene is TRBV18, the J gene TRBJ1-6, with D perhaps matching TRBD1 (5 bases). Germline V CDR1 and CDR2: KGHSH, LQKENI. V was pared by 4 bases and J by 4 bases, with 11 bases between. The CDR3 loop spans 15 amino acids. The CDR3 nucleotides are TGTGCCAGCTCACAGGCACAGGTATATAATTCACCCCTCCACTTT. This translates into CASSQAQVYNSPLHF.

The chain employs TRBV5-1 and TRBJ2-1, with 11 bases lining up with TRBD2. The CDR3 is 18 residues long. Trimming took 0 bases from V and 2 from J; bases not matched to a gene: 7. From germline, CDR1 is SGHRS and CDR2 YFSETQ. The chain's CDR3 is CASSLAPTSGGAYNEQFF. CDR3 DNA sequence: TGCGCCAGCAGCTTGGCCCCTACTAGCGGGGGCGCCTACAATGAGCAGTTCTTC.

This clone turned up a few times. The identical CDR3 is also encoded by other nucleotide sequences in the sample. J is TRBJ2-1 and V is TRBV7-3; TRBD1 aligns across 8 bases. Germline CDR1 and CDR2: SGHTA and FQGTGA. This CDR3 region has 13 residues. Trimming at V came to 3 bases and at J to 5 bases, leaving 0 bases not matched to a gene. DNA for the CDR3: TGTGCCAGCAGCTTGGACAGGGACAATGAGCAGTTCTTC. Translation gives CASSLDRDNEQFF.

This clone was picked up a small number of times. The rearrangement links TRBV27 to TRBJ2-1, with a possible D match to TRBD1 (6 bases). Trimming shortened V by 7 bases and J by 3 bases, and 13 bases separated the two germline ends. Germline lookup yields CDR1 MNHEY and CDR2 SMNVEV (reference sequence). CDR3 size: 14 residues. CDR3 amino acids: CASKQGGFYNEQFF. CDR3 nucleotides: TGTGCCAGCAAACAGGGTGGTTTCTACAATGAGCAGTTCTTC.

The chain combines TRBV11-2 with TRBJ1-1; possible D gene TRBD1, 5 bases. V was cut by 0 bases and J by 6 bases, with 11 bases left in between. The CDR3 runs to 14 residues. Germline loops: CDR1 SGHAT, CDR2 FQNNGV. Here the CDR3 DNA reads TGTGCCAGCAGCTTAGATCAGGGAAGGGCTGAAGCTTTCTTT. Its protein product is CASSLDQGRAEAFF. The full variable domain, with the rest looked up from reference TRBV11-2 and TRBJ1-1, is EAGVAQSPRYKIIEKRQSVAFWCNPISGHATLYWYQQILGQGPKLLIQFQNNGVVDDSQLPKDRFSAERLKGVDSTLKIQPAKLEDSAVYLCASSLDQGRAEAFFGQGTRLTVV.

V usage is TRBV6-5 and J usage is TRBJ1-2; 9 nucleotides align to TRBD1. CDR1 MNHEY and CDR2 SVGAGI come from the germline V gene. V lost 4 bases to trimming and J lost 8 bases; unmatched junction nucleotides: 2. The CDR3 is 12 amino acids. The CDR3 sequence is CASSWTGVGYTF. CDR3 nucleotides: TGTGCCAGCAGTTGGACAGGGGTAGGCTACACCTTC.

The chain joins TRBV27 to TRBJ2-7; 9 nucleotides match TRBD1. The length of the CDR3 is 16 residues. V was pared by 5 bases and J by 2 bases, with 10 bases of the junction left unmatched. The germline V gene has CDR1 MNHEY and CDR2 SMNVEV (reference sequence). The CDR3 reads CASSPGTGSGTYEQYF. The CDR3 region has the DNA TGTGCCAGCAGTCCAGGGACAGGGAGCGGTACCTACGAGCAGTACTTC.

The table lists this clone with a count of one. V and J are TRBV4-2 and TRBJ1-4, with 8 bases lining up with TRBD1. Germline CDR1 LGHNA, CDR2 YNFKEQ. The length of the CDR3 is 16 residues. The trim removed 0 bases at V and 5 bases at J, leaving 5 bases unmatched. In DNA form, the CDR3 reads TGTGCCAGCAGCCAAGATTGGGACAGGTTAAATGAAAAACTGTTTTTT. Its protein is CASSQDWDRLNEKLFF.

V gene TRBV4-1 combines with J gene TRBJ2-5, with D hard to call. CDR1 MGHRA and CDR2 YSYEKL come from the germline V gene. The CDR3 spans 16 residues. V lost 1 base to trimming and J lost 5 bases, with 17 bases between them. DNA for the CDR3: TGCGCCAGCAGCCAAGGAGGCCTCTCATTAGATGAGACCCAGTACTTC. The encoded protein is CASSQGGLSLDETQYF.

The genes are TRBV11-2 and TRBJ2-7, with D tentatively TRBD2 (6 bases). The CDR3 runs to 14 residues. Trimming left V 2 bases short and J 1 base short, with 9 bases between. CDR1 SGHAT and CDR2 FQNNGV come from the germline V gene. CDR3 protein: CASSLSGTSYEQYF. As DNA, the CDR3 is TGTGCCAGCAGCTTATCCGGGACTTCCTACGAGCAGTACTTC.

This clone was seen only a few times. This chain connects TRBV18 to TRBJ2-1; TRBD1 might be the D (6 bases). In germline, CDR1 is KGHSH, CDR2 LQKENI. V lost 4 bases, J lost 0 bases, and 10 bases lay in between. The CDR3 spans 15 residues. As DNA, the CDR3 is TGTGCCAGCTCACGGGACATCCTCTCCTACAATGAGCAGTTCTTC. Protein sequence: CASSRDILSYNEQFF.

As to this clone: The junction differs from germline at one of its ends, possibly a read error. This sequence joins TRBV6-1 and TRBJ1-3; TRBD1 aligns across 7 bases. The length of the CDR3 is 15 residues. CDR1 and CDR2 (germline): MNHNS, SASEGT. The CDR3 nucleotides read TGTGCCAGCAGCGAAGGGACAGCGGGGAGAAACACCATATATTTT. This sequence encodes CASSEGTAGRNTIYF.

J is TRBJ1-2 and V is TRBV2; no firm D call. Deletions cut 5 bases from V and 0 bases from J, with 7 bases between. CDR3 size: 13 residues. The V gene's germline CDR1 is SNHLY and CDR2 FYNNEI. The DNA of the CDR3 is TGTGCCAGCAGTCTACAGACTAACTATGGCTACACCTTC. It specifies CASSLQTNYGYTF.

The rearrangement joins TRBV28 to TRBJ2-7; TRBD1 might be the D (6 bases). This CDR3 is 12 amino acids long. Germline CDR1 is MDHEN and CDR2 is SYDVKM. V was clipped by 5 bases and J by 6 bases, with 11 bases between them. The CDR3 DNA is TGTGCCAGCAGTCCCACAGGGTTCGAGCAGTACTTC. Translated: CASSPTGFEQYF. Full variable domain (missing parts from reference TRBV28 and TRBJ2-7): DVKVTQSSRYLVKRTGEKVFLECVQDMDHENMFWYRQDPGLGLRLIYFSYDVKMKEKGDIPEGYSVSREKKERFSLILESASTNQTSMYLCASSPTGFEQYFGPGTRLTVT.

This chain links TRBV5-4 with TRBJ1-1; D call uncertain. This CDR3 region has 15 residues. Germline V gives CDR1 SGHNT, CDR2 YYREEE (reference sequence). Trimming took 4 bases from V and 0 from J, leaving 13 bases between them. DNA of the CDR3: TGTGCCAGCAGCGCTAAATCGCGGGTGAACACTGAAGCTTTCTTT. Translated: CASSAKSRVNTEAFF.

Only a few counts were recorded for this clone. The CDR3 region is CACKPGGYGYTF. The CDR3 DNA reads as TGTGCCTGTAAACCAGGAGGCTATGGCTACACCTTC. The V gene is TRBV30, the J gene TRBJ1-2; no firm D call. CDR1 is GTSNPN and CDR2 is SVGIG in the germline V gene (reference sequence). The CDR3 is made up of 12 amino acids. The V end lost 6 bases, the J end lost 4 bases, and 12 bases lay between the germline ends.

CDR3 sequence reads: CASTPGSLADTQYF. The CDR3 coding sequence is TGTGCCAGCACCCCGGGGAGCCTCGCAGATACGCAGTATTTT. This chain connects TRBV5-5 to TRBJ2-3, with D possibly matching TRBD2 (5 bases). Germline CDR1 is SGHKS and CDR2 is YYEKEE (reference sequence). V was pared by 6 bases and J by 4 bases, with 15 bases between. CDR3 length: 14 amino acids.